One T cell receptor (beta chain) is described in this entry. Its antigen is as yet unknown. This record belongs to a study of high-grade serous ovarian cancer treatment subgroups. Background on the study: Samples averaged around 13,000 reads and several thousand unique TCR beta rearrangements. Findings of the study overall: Different patients shared almost no repertoire; same-patient tumors shared about 0.1 to 0.79.

Sequenced by immunoSEQ multiplex PCR; TCRdb stores in-frame clones only, minus some. This sample has some 40,000 clones, with over 60% found just once. The germline V gene has CDR1 SNHLY and CDR2 FYNNEI. V dropped 4 bases and J dropped 5 bases, with 2 bases sitting between them. This CDR3 has 10 amino acids. Tumor samples were obtained before definitive surgery or chemotherapy. Sequenced input: tumor tissue. V gene TRBV2 combines with J gene TRBJ2-5, with D unclear. The sequence was collected from a human donor with high-grade serous ovarian cancer. CDR3 sequence reads: CASSVETQYF. CDR3 coding DNA: TGTGCCAGCAGTGTGGAGACCCAGTACTTC.